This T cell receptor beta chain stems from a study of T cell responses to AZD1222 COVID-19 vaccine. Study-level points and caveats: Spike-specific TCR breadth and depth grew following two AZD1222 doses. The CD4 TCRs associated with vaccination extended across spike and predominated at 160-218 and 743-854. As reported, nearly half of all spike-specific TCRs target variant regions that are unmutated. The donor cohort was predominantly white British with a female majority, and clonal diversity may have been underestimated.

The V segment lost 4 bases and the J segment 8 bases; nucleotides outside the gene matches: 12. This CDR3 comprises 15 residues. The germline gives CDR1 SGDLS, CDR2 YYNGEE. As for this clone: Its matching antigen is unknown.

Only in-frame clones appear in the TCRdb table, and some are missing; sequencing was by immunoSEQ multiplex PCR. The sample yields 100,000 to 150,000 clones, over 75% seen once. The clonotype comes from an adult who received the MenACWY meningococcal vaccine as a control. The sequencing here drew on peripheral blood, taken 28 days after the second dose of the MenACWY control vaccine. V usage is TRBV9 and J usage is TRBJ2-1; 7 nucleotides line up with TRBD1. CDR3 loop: CASSPHYRGRDEQFF. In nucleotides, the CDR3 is TGTGCCAGCAGCCCACACTACAGGGGTAGGGATGAGCAGTTCTTC. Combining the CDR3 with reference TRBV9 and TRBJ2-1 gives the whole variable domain DSGVTQTPKHLITATGQRVTLRCSPRSGDLSVYWYQQSLDQGLQFLIQYYNGEERAKGNILERFSAQQFPDLHSELNLSSLELGDSALYFCASSPHYRGRDEQFFGPGTRLTVL.